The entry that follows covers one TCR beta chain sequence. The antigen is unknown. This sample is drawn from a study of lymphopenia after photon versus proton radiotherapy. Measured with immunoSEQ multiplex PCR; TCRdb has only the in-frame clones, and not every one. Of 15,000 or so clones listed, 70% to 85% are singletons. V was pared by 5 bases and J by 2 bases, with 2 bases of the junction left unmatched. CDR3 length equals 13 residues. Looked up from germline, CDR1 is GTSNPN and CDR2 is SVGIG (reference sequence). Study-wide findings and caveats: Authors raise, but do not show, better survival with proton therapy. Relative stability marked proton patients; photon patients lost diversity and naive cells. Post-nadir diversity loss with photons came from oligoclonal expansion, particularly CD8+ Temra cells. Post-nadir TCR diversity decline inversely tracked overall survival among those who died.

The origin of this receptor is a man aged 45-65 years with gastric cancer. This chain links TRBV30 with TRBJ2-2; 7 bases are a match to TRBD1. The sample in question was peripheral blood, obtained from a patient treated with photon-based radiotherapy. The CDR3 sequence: CAWYRGNTGELFF. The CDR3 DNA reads TGTGCCTGGTACAGGGGAAACACCGGGGAGCTGTTTTTT.